This entry lists 17 T cell receptor beta chains sequenced from one sample in a study of blood T cell repertoires in COVID-19. Sequencing was performed with immunoSEQ multiplex PCR; in TCRdb, only in-frame clones are kept and a portion is missing. The sample includes over 25,000 clones, roughly four fifths of them seen just once. Specimen: peripheral blood. The receptors here all came from a woman over 75 with acute or convalescent COVID-19.

The V gene is TRBV5-1, the J gene TRBJ2-2; 8 nucleotides align to TRBD2. Germline CDR1 reads SGHRS; CDR2 reads YFSETQ. The trim removed 4 bases at V and 1 base at J, leaving 6 bases unmatched. The CDR3 covers 16 residues. The CDR3 region has the DNA TGCGCCAGCAGCCCAGCGGGGGCGGGGAACACCGGGGAGCTGTTTTTT. This translates into CASSPAGAGNTGELFF.

The chain employs TRBV20-1 and TRBJ2-3, with no clear D. The germline V gene has CDR1 DFQATT and CDR2 SNEGSKA (reference sequence). The V gene lost 3 bases and the J gene lost 3 bases, with 10 bases spanning the gap. The CDR3 consists of 13 residues. CDR3 nucleotides: TGCAGTGCTAGTGAGCGTCCGACAGATACGCAGTATTTT. Its translation: CSASERPTDTQYF.

The chain has TRBV19 and TRBJ1-4; 8 bases agree with TRBD1. Germline values: CDR1 LNHDA, CDR2 SQIVND (reference sequence). The V segment lost 4 bases and the J segment 0 bases; nucleotides outside the gene matches: 10. This CDR3 spans 18 amino acids. CDR3 nucleotides: TGTGCCAGTAGTACGATCGCCGGGACAGGTGCAACTAATGAAAAACTGTTTTTT. Its protein is CASSTIAGTGATNEKLFF.

This clone has a handful of counts. The chain recombines TRBV3-1 (or the pseudogene TRBV3-2) with TRBJ1-4; weak D call: TRBD1 (5 bases). This CDR3 is 16 amino acids long. Per germline, CDR1 LGHDT and CDR2 YNNKEL (reference sequence). Trimming stripped 1 base from V and 0 bases from J, with 9 bases between. The CDR3 nucleotides read TGTGCCAGCAGCCAAGGACAGACTGCAACTAATGAAAAACTGTTTTTT. Protein: CASSQGQTATNEKLFF.

The V call is TRBV1, the J call TRBJ2-1; the table assigns TRBD2, which was not confirmed against the DNA. TRBV1 is reported as a pseudogene. This CDR3 is 17 amino acids long. CDR3 nucleotide sequence: TGCACCAGCAGCCAAGAGAAGCGGGAGGGCCTTCCCAATGAGCAGTTCTTC. It specifies CTSSQEKREGLPNEQFF.

The V gene is TRBV7-9, the J gene TRBJ1-6, with 9 bases identical to TRBD1. V shed 4 bases and J 10 bases; nucleotides not matched to a gene: 8. CDR3 size: 15 residues. Germline CDR1 is SEHNR and CDR2 is FQNEAQ (reference sequence). The CDR3, as DNA: TGTGCCAGCAGCTCAGGACAGGGGTCTGGGTCACCCCTCCACTTT. This gives the protein CASSSGQGSGSPLHF.

V and J are TRBV5-1 and TRBJ1-4; D is undetermined. V was pared by 4 bases and J by 4 bases, with 8 bases between. The CDR3 sequence is 13 residues long. The V gene's germline CDR1 is SGHRS and CDR2 YFSETQ. This CDR3 is CASSTVVNEKLFF. As DNA, the CDR3 is TGCGCCAGCAGCACGGTCGTTAATGAAAAACTGTTTTTT.

The chain carries TRBV5-6 and TRBJ2-7; 9 nucleotides match TRBD1. Trimming took 4 bases from V and 8 from J; bases not matched to a gene: 7. CDR1 is SGHDT and CDR2 is YYEEEE in the germline V gene. The CDR3 has 13 residues. The CDR3 bases are TGTGCCAGCAGCGTGGGACAGGGAACACAGCAGTACTTC. It translates to CASSVGQGTQQYF.

The chain has TRBV3-1 (or the pseudogene TRBV3-2) and TRBJ1-6; D ambiguous. The CDR3 runs 15 residues. Germline lookup yields CDR1 LGHDT and CDR2 YNNKEL (reference sequence). V lost 1 base and J lost 9, with 13 bases in between. The CDR3 bases are TGTGCCAGCAGCCAAGGGAACCTTGGGCGTTCACCCCTCCACTTT. This encodes CASSQGNLGRSPLHF.

The chain has TRBV19 and TRBJ2-1; 11 nucleotides align to TRBD2. Trimming at V came to 7 bases and at J to 2 bases, leaving 4 bases not matched to a gene. CDR1 is LNHDA, CDR2 SQIVND, per germline (reference sequence). The CDR3 is made up of 15 amino acids. The DNA of the CDR3 is TGTGCCAGTAAGGGGACTAGCGGAGCCTACAATGAGCAGTTCTTC. Its translation: CASKGTSGAYNEQFF.

The chain recombines TRBV19 with TRBJ1-1; D is ambiguous. The CDR3 contains 14 residues. The germline V gene has CDR1 LNHDA and CDR2 SQIVND (reference sequence). The V gene lost 3 bases and the J gene lost 1 base, with 9 bases spanning the gap. The CDR3 sequence: CASSMRGRNTEAFF. The CDR3 DNA reads TGTGCCAGTAGTATGAGAGGGAGGAACACTGAAGCTTTCTTT.

V is TRBV2 and J is TRBJ1-6, with 8 positions matching TRBD1. V shed 6 bases, J shed 11 bases, and the junction held 9 bases outside the gene matches. The CDR3 is made up of 14 amino acids. CDR1 and CDR2 from the germline V gene are SNHLY and FYNNEI. Written as DNA, the CDR3 is TGTGCCAGCAGCCCCGGACAGGGAAGTACACCCCTCCACTTT. This gives the protein CASSPGQGSTPLHF.

The chain joins TRBV6-1 to TRBJ1-1; tentative D call: TRBD1 (6 bases). CDR3 length: 13 amino acids. The V gene lost 1 base and the J gene lost 7 bases, with 10 bases spanning the gap. The germline gives CDR1 MNHNS, CDR2 SASEGT. CDR3 bases: TGTGCCAGCAGTGAAGTCAGGGGAAGTGAAGCTTTCTTT. It yields the protein CASSEVRGSEAFF.

The J gene is TRBJ2-7, the V gene TRBV10-3; tentatively, D is TRBD1 (6 bases). This CDR3 has 15 residues. CDR1 ENHRY and CDR2 SYGVKD come from the germline V gene. Trimming took off 2 bases at V and 3 bases at J, with 14 bases between the two ends. The CDR3 DNA is TGTGCCATCAGTGAGCCAGGGGCTAAGGTCTACGAGCAGTACTTC. Translating gives CAISEPGAKVYEQYF.

The chain joins TRBV18 to TRBJ2-5, with a weak D call TRBD1 (6 bases). The V end lost 3 bases, the J end lost 1 base, and 12 bases lay between the germline ends. The CDR3 loop spans 15 amino acids. CDR1 is KGHSH, CDR2 LQKENI, per germline. The CDR3 DNA is TGTGCCAGCTCACCGGGGGCCAGGGCCCAAGAGACCCAGTACTTC. Translating it yields CASSPGARAQETQYF.

The V and J genes are TRBV2 and TRBJ1-5; 9 positions agree with TRBD1. Looked up from germline, CDR1 is SNHLY and CDR2 is FYNNEI. After removal of 6 bases from V and 5 bases from J, the junction contained 8 bases not matched to a gene. The CDR3 consists of 15 residues. This chain's CDR3 is CASRDPGQGHQPQHF. CDR3 coding DNA: TGTGCCAGCAGGGACCCGGGACAGGGACATCAGCCCCAGCATTTT.

The V and J genes are TRBV7-9 and TRBJ1-3; 8 bases are shared with TRBD1. This CDR3 spans 17 amino acids. V was pared by 1 base and J by 1 base, with 6 bases of the junction left unmatched. Germline V CDR1 and CDR2: SEHNR, FQNEAQ (reference sequence). The CDR3 DNA follows: TGTGCCAGCAGCTTAGTTGGCAGGGGGCAATCTGGAAACACCATATATTTT. This encodes CASSLVGRGQSGNTIYF. Full variable domain (outside the CDR3, taken from reference TRBV7-9 and TRBJ1-3): DTGVSQNPRHKITKRGQNVTFRCDPISEHNRLYWYRQTLGQGPEFLTYFQNEAQLEKSRLLSDRFSAERPKGSFSTLEIQRTEQGDSAMYLCASSLVGRGQSGNTIYFGEGSWLTVV.